Sequencing of this TCR beta chain was carried out in a study of blood T cell repertoires in COVID-19 (dated by TCRdb to 2018 to 2020). Some background on the complete study: Samples from collaborators originated in the United States, Italy and Spain and spanned both the acute and convalescent phases of COVID-19. The prospective study material was composed of cDNA or gDNA derived from T cells, B-cell-depleted T cells, or PBMCs. The dataset comprised deeply sampled blood TCRbeta repertoires from subjects exposed to, actively infected with, or recovered from COVID-19. A freely available public database, intended as a resource for researchers studying the immune response to SARS-CoV-2, is where the repertoires were released. The samples were drawn from the first 160 participants of the ongoing ImmuneRACE study and from 950 to 1,500 subjects provided by 6 global collaborators. Sample metadata almost always included a de-identified subject ID, COVID-19 status, age in years and sex. Where HLA class I and class II types were available, the types were taken from metadata supplied by the sample provider, not from assay-based typing. The study at large found these results: The amount of clinical and demographic metadata varied by source and participant and was provided uncurated.

In the case of this clone: The antigen it recognizes is unknown. No much larger clonotype is one base removed from it; base qualities were not supplied.

The immunoSEQ Assay, a bias-controlled multiplex PCR, was used to amplify TCRbeta CDR3 regions from genomic DNA. The study's own analysis went as follows. The number of nucleated cells in each sample was estimated from the amplification of reference gene primers within the assay. Sequence reads were collapsed and filtered to measure the absolute abundance of every unique TCRbeta CDR3 rearrangement. Productive Simpson clonality was computed per sample as the square root of Simpson's diversity index over productive rearrangements. This immuneACCESS table, as held by TCRdb, lists in-frame sequences with V and J called but not all clones. Of the missing ones, under half trace to an unresolved V gene in checked studies; the others have no known cause. D and trimming were read from the DNA, whereas the V and J calls and clone size are those reported in that table. For this sample there are approximately 450,000 clones; 85% to 90% appear just once. The ten largest clonotypes hold around 4.5% of the sample.

Measured from the cysteine to the phenylalanine, the CDR3 is 14 residues long. Kept here is only the CDR3 DNA, which spans 42 bases and is read in frame from base 1. The germline V end is reduced by 8 bases and the J end by 3 bases; junction bases left unmatched: 6. CDR1 ENHRY and CDR2 SYGVKD were looked up in the germline V gene. The collaborating institutions used their own protocols to collect whole blood in K2EDTA tubes. Collaborator samples were shipped for TCRbeta analysis as frozen whole blood, isolated PBMCs, or DNA extracted from either sample type. The chain was built from TRBV10-3 and TRBJ2-2, with TRBD1 identical over 7 junction bases. The sample was peripheral blood. The receptor was isolated from a woman aged 25 to 39 with acute or convalescent COVID-19. The bases are TGTGCCATCGGAAGGACAGGCTACACCGGGGAGCTGTTTTTT. Translation gives CAIGRTGYTGELFF.